This section outlines one T cell receptor beta chain sequence together with its context. A much larger clone lies one base from this, so it may be a read error. These data are taken from a study of CD8+CD57+ T cells in acquired aplastic anemia. Overall study context: CD4+ and CD8+ cells, once sorted, gave DNA averaging approximately 3 ug.

From germline, CDR1 is LGHDT and CDR2 YNNKEL (reference sequence). This CDR3 spans 11 amino acids. Patients chosen for sequencing had shown CD8+CD57+ cell expansion by flow cytometry. The patients all had a severe acquired aplastic anemia diagnosis. Genomic DNA provided the template from which TCR beta VDJ and CDR3 profiles were obtained. TCRdb reprocessed the reads with MiXCR, giving one entry per CDR3 protein. This table has roughly 290,000 distinct CDR3 sequences, 45% to 65% appearing once. The clonotype originates from a human donor with aplastic anemia. What was sequenced was sorted CD4+, CD8+, or CD8+CD57+ T cells (not recorded which) from PBMCs. The chain joins TRBV3-1 to TRBJ1-1, with D unresolved. As DNA, the CDR3 is TGTGCCAACAGCCAAGGGCCATCTCTCGACTTT. It translates to CANSQGPSLDF.